This is a list of T cell receptor beta chains from one sample in a study of T-cell reconstitution after alpha-beta-depleted transplantation in children. TCRdb called the PCR reads again in MiXCR, with one record for every CDR3 protein. The table includes about 640,000 distinct CDR3 sequences, 16% detected once. The material sequenced was PBMCs from the stem cell graft donor, taken from the stem cell graft. The receptors shown here come from a human donor who donated a stem cell graft to a child with acute myeloid leukemia. CDR3s include the opening cysteine and the closing phenylalanine or tryptophan. A D gene is named only where the DNA matches it firmly. Part of the rows lack a size; the others show once, few, many or a class for expanded clones.

NA	NA	TRBJ1-1	TRBV9	TGTGCCAGCAGCGTGGCGTCTAAACAGGCTCCGAACACTGAAGCTTTCTTT	CASSVASKQAPNTEAFF
many	TRBD1	TRBJ2-1	TRBV2	TGTGCCAGCAGTGAAGCTTACAGGGGGCGTAGCTCCTACAATGAGCAGTTCTTC	CASSEAYRGRSSYNEQFF
many	NA	TRBJ1-1	TRBV20-1	TGCAGTGTACGTTTAACAGGGAAAAGGATGAACACTGAAGCTTTCTTT	CSVRLTGKRMNTEAFF
many	NA	TRBJ1-2	TRBV5-1	TGCGCCAGCAGCGACGGGGACCGAGTAAACTATGGCTACACCTTC	CASSDGDRVNYGYTF
many	NA	TRBJ1-5	TRBV27	TGTGCCAGCAGTTTCTATACAGGAAGTCAGCCCCAGCATTTT	CASSFYTGSQPQHF
many	TRBD1	TRBJ2-5	TRBV12-3/TRBV12-4	TGTGCCAGCAGTTGGACAGGGGGAGGTGAGACCCAGTACTTC	CASSWTGGGETQYF
NA	TRBD1	TRBJ1-4	TRBV5-1	TGCGCCAGCAGAGCAACAGGGGGCCCCTCTAATGAAAAACTGTTTTTT	CASRATGGPSNEKLFF
few	TRBD1	TRBJ1-4	TRBV5-1	TGCGCCAGCAGCCCGCCGGGACAGATAGAAAAACTGTTTTTT	CASSPPGQIEKLFF
many	NA	TRBJ2-1	TRBV6-1	TGTGCCAGCAGCCGTAGCTCCTACAATGAGCAGTTCTTC	CASSRSSYNEQFF
few	NA	TRBJ1-3	TRBV5-1	TGCGCCAGCAGCCGGGACGGGTCTCCCTCTGGAAACACCATATATTTT	CASSRDGSPSGNTIYF